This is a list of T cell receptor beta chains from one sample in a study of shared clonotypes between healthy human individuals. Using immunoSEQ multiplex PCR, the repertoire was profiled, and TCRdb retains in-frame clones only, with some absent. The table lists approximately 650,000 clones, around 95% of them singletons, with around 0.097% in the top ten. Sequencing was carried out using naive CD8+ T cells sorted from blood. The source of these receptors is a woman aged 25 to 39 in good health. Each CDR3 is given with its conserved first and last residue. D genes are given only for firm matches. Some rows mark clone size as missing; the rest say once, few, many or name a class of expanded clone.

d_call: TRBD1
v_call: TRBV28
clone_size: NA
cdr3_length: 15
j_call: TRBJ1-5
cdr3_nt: TGTGCCAGCATCAACAGGGGGCGGGGCCGGCAGCCCCAGCATTTT
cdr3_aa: CASINRGRGRQPQHF

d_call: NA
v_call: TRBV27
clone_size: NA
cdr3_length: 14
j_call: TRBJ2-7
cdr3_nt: TGTGCCAGCAGTCTAATCCCAAGCTCCTACGAGCAGTACTTC
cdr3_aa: CASSLIPSSYEQYF

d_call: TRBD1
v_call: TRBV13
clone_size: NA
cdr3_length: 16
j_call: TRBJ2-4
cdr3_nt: TGTGCCAGCAGCCCCCGGACAGGGTTGGGCAAAAACATTCAGTACTTC
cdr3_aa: CASSPRTGLGKNIQYF

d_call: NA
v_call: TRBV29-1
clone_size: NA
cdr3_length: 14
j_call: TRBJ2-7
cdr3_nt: TGCAGCGTTGACCAGGGAAGAGGGTACTACGAGCAGTACTTC
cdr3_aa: CSVDQGRGYYEQYF

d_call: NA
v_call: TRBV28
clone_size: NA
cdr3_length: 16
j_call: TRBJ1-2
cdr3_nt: TGTGCCAGCAGTTTACGGAGACATTCCACTAACTATGGCTACACCTTC
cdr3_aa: CASSLRRHSTNYGYTF

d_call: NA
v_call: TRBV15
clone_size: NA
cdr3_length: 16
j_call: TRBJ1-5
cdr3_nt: TGTGCCACCAGCAGAGATCGACAGCTGGGCAATCAGCCCCAGCATTTT
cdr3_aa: CATSRDRQLGNQPQHF

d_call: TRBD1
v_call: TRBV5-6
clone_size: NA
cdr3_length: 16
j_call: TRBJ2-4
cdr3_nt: TGTGCCAGCAGCTTGCCACAGGGGGTTGTCAAAAACATTCAGTACTTC
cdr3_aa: CASSLPQGVVKNIQYF

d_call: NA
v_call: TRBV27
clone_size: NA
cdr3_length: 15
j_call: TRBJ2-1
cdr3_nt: TGTGCCAGCAGCGAATACTACCCGACCTACAATGAGCAGTTCTTC
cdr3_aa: CASSEYYPTYNEQFF

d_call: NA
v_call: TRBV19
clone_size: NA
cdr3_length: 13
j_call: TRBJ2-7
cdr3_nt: TGTGCCAGTAGTATATCTCCATCCTACGAGCAGTACTTC
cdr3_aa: CASSISPSYEQYF

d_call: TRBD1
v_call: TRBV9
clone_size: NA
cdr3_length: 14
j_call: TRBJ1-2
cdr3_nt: TGTGCCAGCAGCGCGGAGGGACAGGGCTATGGCTACACCTTC
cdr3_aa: CASSAEGQGYGYTF

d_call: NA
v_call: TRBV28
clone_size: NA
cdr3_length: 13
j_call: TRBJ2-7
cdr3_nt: TGTGCCAGCAGTTTACGGACCCCCTACGAGCAGTACTTC
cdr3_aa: CASSLRTPYEQYF

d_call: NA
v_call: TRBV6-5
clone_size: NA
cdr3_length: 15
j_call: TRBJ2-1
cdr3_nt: TGTGCCAGCAGTTACTCTTCTAGCAGGGTCGATGAGCAGTTCTTC
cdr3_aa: CASSYSSSRVDEQFF

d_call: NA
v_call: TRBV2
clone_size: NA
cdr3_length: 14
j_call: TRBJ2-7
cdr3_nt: TGTGCCAGCAGTGAGGGGTGGGAGGCGGACGAGCAGTACTTC
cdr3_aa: CASSEGWEADEQYF

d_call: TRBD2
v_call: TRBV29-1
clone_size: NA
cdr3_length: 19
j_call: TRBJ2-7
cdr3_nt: TGCAGCGCTACCTTCATCCGGGGACTAGCGGGAGTTTCCTCCTACGAGCAGTACTTC
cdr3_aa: CSATFIRGLAGVSSYEQYF

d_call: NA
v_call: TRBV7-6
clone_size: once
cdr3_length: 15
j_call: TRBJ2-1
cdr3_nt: TGTGCCAGCAGCTTACGCGGGACTCTAAACAATGAGCAGTTCTTC
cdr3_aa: CASSLRGTLNNEQFF

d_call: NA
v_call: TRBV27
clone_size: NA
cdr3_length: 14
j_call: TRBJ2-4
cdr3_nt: TGTGCCAGCAGTCCTGCCGCGCACCTGAACATTCAGTACTTC
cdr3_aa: CASSPAAHLNIQYF

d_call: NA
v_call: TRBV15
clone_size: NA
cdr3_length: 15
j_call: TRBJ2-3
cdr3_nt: TGTGCCACCAGCAGACCCGGAGAAGGCACAGATACGCAGTATTTT
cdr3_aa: CATSRPGEGTDTQYF

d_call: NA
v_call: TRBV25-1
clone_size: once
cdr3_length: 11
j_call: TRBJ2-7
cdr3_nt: TGTGCCAGCAGTTATCACTACGAGCAGTACTTC
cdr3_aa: CASSYHYEQYF

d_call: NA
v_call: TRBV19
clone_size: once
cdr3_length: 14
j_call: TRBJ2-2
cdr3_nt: TGTGCCAGTAGTATAGGTTCGGGGACCGGGGAGCTGTTTTTT
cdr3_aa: CASSIGSGTGELFF

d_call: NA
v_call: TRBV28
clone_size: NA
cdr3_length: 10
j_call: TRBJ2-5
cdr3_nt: TGTGCCAGCAGTTTGGAGACCCAGTACTTC
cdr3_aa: CASSLETQYF

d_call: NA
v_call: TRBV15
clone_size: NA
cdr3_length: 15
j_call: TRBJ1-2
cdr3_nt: TGTGCCACCAGCAGTCGGCAGGCCGATGGCTATGGCTACACCTTC
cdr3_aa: CATSSRQADGYGYTF

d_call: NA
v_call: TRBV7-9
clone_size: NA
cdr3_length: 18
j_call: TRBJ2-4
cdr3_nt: TGTGCCAGCAGCCCAAGGGGCAGGGGGGCGGAAGCCAAAAACATTCAGTACTTC
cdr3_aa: CASSPRGRGAEAKNIQYF

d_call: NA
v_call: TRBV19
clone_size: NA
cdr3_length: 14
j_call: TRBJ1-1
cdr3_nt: TGTGCCAGTACTCCCAGGCGGGGGCACACTGAAGCTTTCTTT
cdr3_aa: CASTPRRGHTEAFF

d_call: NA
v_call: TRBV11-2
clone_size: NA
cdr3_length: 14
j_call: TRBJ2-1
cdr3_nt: TGTGCCAGCAGCTTAGAGGTCCAGTTCGATGAGCAGTTCTTC
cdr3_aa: CASSLEVQFDEQFF

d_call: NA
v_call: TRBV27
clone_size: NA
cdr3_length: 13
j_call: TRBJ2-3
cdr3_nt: TGTGCCAGCAGTCAGGGGAACACAGATACGCAGTATTTT
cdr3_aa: CASSQGNTDTQYF

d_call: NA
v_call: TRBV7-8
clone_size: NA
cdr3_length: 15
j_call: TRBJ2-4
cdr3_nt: TGTGCCAGCAGCCCCATCGGTTCAGGGAAAAACATTCAGTACTTC
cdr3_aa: CASSPIGSGKNIQYF

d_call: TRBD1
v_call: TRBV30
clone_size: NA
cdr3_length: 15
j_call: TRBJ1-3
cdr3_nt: TGTGCCTGGAGTGTGGGGCAGGGGGCTGGAAACACCATATATTTT
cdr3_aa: CAWSVGQGAGNTIYF

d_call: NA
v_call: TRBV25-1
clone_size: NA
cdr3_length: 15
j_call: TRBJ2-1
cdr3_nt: TGTGCCAGCGGCGAGGTATTGGGCCTTGGGGATGAGCAGTTCTTC
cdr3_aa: CASGEVLGLGDEQFF

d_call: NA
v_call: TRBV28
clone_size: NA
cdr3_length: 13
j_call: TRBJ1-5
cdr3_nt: TGTGCCAGCGAAGGAGGGTTCAATCAGCCCCAGCATTTT
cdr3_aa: CASEGGFNQPQHF

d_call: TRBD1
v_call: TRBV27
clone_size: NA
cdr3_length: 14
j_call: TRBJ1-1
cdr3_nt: TGTGCCAGCAGTACAGGGGGAACGAACACTGAAGCTTTCTTT
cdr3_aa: CASSTGGTNTEAFF

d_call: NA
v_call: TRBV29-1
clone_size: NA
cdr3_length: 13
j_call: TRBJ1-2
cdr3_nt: TGCAGCGTTGTGGAGGGGCTCGGCTATGGCTACACCTTC
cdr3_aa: CSVVEGLGYGYTF

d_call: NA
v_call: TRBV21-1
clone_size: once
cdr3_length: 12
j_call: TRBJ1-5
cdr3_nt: TGTGCCAGCACCGCAAAGGGGCAGCCCCAGCATTTT
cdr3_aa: CASTAKGQPQHF

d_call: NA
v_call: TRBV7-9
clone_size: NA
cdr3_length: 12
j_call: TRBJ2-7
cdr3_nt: TGTGCCAGCAGCTCCCGGAGCTACGAGCAGTACTTC
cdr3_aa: CASSSRSYEQYF

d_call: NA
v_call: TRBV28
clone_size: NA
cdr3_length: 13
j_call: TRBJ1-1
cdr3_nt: TGTGCCAGCAGTTTCCCAAGACAGCTTGAAGCTTTCTTT
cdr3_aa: CASSFPRQLEAFF

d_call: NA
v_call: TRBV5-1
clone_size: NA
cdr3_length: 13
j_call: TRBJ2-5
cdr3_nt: TGCGCCAGCAGAGAGGGGGGGAGAGAGACCCAGTACTTC
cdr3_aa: CASREGGRETQYF

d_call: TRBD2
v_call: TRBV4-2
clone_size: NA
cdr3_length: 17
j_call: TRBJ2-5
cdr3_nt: TGTGCCAGCAGCCAAGAACCACTAGCGGGAGGATGGGAGACCCAGTACTTC
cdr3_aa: CASSQEPLAGGWETQYF

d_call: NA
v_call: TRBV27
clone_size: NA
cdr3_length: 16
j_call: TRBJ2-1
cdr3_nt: TGTGCCAGCAGTTTTCCGGGCCCCAGCAGCAACAATGAGCAGTTCTTC
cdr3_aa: CASSFPGPSSNNEQFF

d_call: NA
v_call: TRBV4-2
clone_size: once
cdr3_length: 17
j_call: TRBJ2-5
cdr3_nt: TGTGCCAGCAGCCCAAGAGGCAGGGTGAGGGCGGAGGAGACCCAGTACTTC
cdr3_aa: CASSPRGRVRAEETQYF

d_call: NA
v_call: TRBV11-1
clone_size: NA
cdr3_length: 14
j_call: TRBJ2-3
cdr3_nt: TGTGCCAGCAGATTTCTAGAAAGCACAGATACGCAGTATTTT
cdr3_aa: CASRFLESTDTQYF

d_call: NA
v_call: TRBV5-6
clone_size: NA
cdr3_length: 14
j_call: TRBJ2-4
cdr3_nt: TGTGCCAGCAGCTTGGCGGGGGGCCAAAACATTCAGTACTTC
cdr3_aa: CASSLAGGQNIQYF

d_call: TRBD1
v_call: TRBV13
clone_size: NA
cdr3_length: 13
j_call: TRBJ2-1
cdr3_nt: TGTGCCAGCAGCTTGTCGACAGGGAATGAGCAGTTCTTC
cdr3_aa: CASSLSTGNEQFF